This T cell receptor (beta chain) came from a study of T cell responses to AZD1222 COVID-19 vaccine. As to this clone: Its antigen is still unknown.

Sequencing used immunoSEQ multiplex PCR; TCRdb keeps in-frame clones, though not all of them. The repertoire holds approximately 80,000 clones, with around 90% as singletons. Broader study findings: Distributed over spike, vaccine-associated CD4 TCRs predominated at 160-218 and 743-854. Only a handful of AZD1222 recipients, more than five in all, had baseline seropositivity.

This CDR3 is 16 amino acids long. CDR1 and CDR2 from the germline V gene are MNHNS and SASEGT. Trimming took 0 bases from V and 0 from J, leaving 8 bases between them. The rearrangement joins TRBV6-1 to TRBJ1-4; D not certain. This receptor was taken from an adult in good health. The input for sequencing was peripheral blood, taken on day 0 of AZD1222 vaccination. CDR3 sequence reads: CASSEARGSTNEKLFF. The DNA for the CDR3 is TGTGCCAGCAGTGAAGCGCGAGGGTCAACTAATGAAAAACTGTTTTTT.